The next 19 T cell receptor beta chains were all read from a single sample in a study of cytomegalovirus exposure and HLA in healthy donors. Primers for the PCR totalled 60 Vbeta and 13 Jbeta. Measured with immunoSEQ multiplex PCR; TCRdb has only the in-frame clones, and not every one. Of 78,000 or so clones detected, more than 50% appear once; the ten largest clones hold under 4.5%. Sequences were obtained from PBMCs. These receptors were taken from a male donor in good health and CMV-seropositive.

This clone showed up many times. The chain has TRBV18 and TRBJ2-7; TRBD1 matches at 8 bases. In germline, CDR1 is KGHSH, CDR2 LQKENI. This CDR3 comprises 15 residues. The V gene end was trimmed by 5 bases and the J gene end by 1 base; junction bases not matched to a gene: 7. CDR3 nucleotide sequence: TGTGCCAGCTCAGCCGGGACAGGCCTTTCCTACGAGCAGTACTTC. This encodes CASSAGTGLSYEQYF.

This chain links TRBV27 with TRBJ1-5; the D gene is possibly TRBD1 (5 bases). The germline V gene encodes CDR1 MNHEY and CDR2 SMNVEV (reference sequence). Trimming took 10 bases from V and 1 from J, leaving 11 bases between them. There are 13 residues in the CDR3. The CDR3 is CATRGLSNQPQHF. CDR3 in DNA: TGTGCCACCCGGGGGTTGAGCAATCAGCCCCAGCATTTT.

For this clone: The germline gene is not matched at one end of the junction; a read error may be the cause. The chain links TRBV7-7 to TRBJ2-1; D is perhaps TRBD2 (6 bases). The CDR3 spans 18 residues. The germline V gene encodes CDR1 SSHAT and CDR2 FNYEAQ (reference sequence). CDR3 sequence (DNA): TGTGCTAGCAGCTTAAACCAAGGCCCGGGACTTCGGGGTGATGAGCAGTTCTTC. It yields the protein CASSLNQGPGLRGDEQFF.

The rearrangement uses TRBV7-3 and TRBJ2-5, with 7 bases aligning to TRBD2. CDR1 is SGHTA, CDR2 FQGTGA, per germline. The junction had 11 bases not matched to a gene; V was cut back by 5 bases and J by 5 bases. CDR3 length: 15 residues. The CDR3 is CASSLSGTPRETQYF. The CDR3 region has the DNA TGTGCCAGCAGCCTAAGCGGGACCCCCAGGGAGACCCAGTACTTC.

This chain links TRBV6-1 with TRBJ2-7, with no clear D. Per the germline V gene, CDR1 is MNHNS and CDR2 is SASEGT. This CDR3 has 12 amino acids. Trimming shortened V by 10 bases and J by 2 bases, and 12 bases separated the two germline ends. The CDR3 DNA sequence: TGTGCCACCGCCCCACATCCCTACGAGCAGTACTTC. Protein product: CATAPHPYEQYF.

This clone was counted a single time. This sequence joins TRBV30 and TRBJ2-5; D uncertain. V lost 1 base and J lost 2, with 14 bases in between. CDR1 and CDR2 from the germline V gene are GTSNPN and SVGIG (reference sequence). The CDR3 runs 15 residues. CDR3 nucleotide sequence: TGTGCCTGGAGTGCAGCGACGAACCCTCAAGAGACCCAGTACTTC. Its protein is CAWSAATNPQETQYF.

CDR3 amino acids: CASSIAGGANVLTF. CDR3 nucleotides: TGTGCCAGTAGTATAGCCGGTGGGGCCAACGTCCTGACTTTC. J is TRBJ2-6 and V is TRBV19; D uncertain. Germline V gene sequence: CDR1 LNHDA, CDR2 SQIVND (reference sequence). The V end was cut by 1 base, the J end by 3 bases, with 4 bases between. The CDR3 has 14 amino acids.

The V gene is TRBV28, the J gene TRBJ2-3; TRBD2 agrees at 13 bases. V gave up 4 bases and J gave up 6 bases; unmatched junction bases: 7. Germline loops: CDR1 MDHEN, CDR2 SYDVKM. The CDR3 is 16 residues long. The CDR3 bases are TGTGCCAGCAGTTCCTGGACTAGCGGGAGTGGGGATACGCAGTATTTT. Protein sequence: CASSSWTSGSGDTQYF.

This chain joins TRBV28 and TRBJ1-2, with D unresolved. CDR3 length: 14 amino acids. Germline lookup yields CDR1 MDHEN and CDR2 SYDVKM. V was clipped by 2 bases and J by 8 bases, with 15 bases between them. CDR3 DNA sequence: TGTGCCAGCAGTTTAACCGGTACAGTCCGCGGCTACACCTTC. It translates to CASSLTGTVRGYTF.

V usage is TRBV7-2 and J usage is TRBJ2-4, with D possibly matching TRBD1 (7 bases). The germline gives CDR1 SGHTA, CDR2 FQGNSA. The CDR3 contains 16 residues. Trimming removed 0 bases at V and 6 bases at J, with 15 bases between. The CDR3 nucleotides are TGTGCCAGCAGCTTAGCAGGAGGGGGCGCGGGAAACATTCAGTACTTC. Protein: CASSLAGGGAGNIQYF.

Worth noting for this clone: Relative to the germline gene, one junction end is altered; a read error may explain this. CDR3 nucleotides: TGTGCCAGCAGTACCCGACAGGGCGGGGGGTATGGCTACCCCTTC. Translated, it gives CASSTRQGGGYGYPF. The chain carries TRBV28 and TRBJ1-2, with 7 nucleotides matching TRBD1. This CDR3 has 15 amino acids. Germline CDR1 reads MDHEN; CDR2 reads SYDVKM.

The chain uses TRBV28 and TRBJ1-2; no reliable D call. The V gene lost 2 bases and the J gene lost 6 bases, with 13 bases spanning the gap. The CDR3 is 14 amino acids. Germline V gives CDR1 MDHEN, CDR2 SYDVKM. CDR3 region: CASSLGRERNGYTF. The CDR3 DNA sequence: TGTGCCAGCAGTTTAGGCCGGGAAAGGAATGGCTACACCTTC.

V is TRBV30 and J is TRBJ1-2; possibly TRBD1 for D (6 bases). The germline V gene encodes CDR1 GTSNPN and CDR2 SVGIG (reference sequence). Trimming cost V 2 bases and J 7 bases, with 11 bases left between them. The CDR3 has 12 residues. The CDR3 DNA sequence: TGTGCCTGGAGTCCAGGGGCGGGTGGCTACACCTTC. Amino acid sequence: CAWSPGAGGYTF. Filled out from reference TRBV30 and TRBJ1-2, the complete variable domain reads SQTIHQWPATLVQPVGSPLSLECTVEGTSNPNLYWYRQAAGRGLQLLFYSVGIGQISSEVPQNLSASRPQDRQFILSSKKLLLSDSGFYLCAWSPGAGGYTFGSGTRLTVV.

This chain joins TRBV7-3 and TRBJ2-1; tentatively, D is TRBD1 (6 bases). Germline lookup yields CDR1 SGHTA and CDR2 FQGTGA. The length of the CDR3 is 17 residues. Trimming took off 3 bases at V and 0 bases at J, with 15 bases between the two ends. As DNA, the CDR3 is TGTGCCAGCAGCTTCAGGGGCGGCGTGGCCTCCTACAATGAGCAGTTCTTC. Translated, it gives CASSFRGGVASYNEQFF.

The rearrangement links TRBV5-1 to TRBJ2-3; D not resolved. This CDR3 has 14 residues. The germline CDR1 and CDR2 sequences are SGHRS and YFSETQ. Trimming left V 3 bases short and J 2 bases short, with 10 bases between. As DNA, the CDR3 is TGCGCCAGCAGCTCCTTCGACACCACAGATACGCAGTATTTT. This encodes CASSSFDTTDTQYF.

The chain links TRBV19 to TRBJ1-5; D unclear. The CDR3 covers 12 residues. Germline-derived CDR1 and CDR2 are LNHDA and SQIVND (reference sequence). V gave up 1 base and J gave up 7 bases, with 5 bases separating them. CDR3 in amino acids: CASSIASQPQHF. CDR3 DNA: TGTGCCAGTAGTATAGCATCCCAGCCCCAGCATTTT.

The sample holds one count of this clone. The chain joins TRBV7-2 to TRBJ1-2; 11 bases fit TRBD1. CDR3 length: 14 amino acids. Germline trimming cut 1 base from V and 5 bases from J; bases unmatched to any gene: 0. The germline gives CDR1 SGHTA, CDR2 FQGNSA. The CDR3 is CASSLGDRGYGYTF. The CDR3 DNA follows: TGTGCCAGCAGCTTAGGGGACAGGGGGTATGGCTACACCTTC.

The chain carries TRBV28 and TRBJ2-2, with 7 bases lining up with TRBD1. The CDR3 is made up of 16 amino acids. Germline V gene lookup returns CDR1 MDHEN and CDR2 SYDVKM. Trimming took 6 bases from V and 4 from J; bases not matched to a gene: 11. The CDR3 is CASRPPGTDRTGELFF. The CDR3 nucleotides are TGTGCCAGCAGACCCCCCGGGACAGATCGCACCGGGGAGCTGTTTTTT.

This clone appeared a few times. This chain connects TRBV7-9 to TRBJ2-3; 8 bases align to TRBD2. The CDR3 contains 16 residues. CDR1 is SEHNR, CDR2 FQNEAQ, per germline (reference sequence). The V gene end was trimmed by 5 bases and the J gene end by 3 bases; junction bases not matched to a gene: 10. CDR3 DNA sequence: TGTGCCAGCAGCCCCCATAGCGGGGCTCCGACAGATACGCAGTATTTT. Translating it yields CASSPHSGAPTDTQYF.